The TCR beta chain described here comes from a study of CD4 T cells in relation to SARS-CoV-2 and coronaviruses. Study as a whole: Of the patients, seven to nine were male, 4 female, two Hispanic.

The table came from immunoSEQ multiplex PCR; TCRdb's copy has only in-frame clones and leaves some out. The sample holds some 43,000 clones, over 75% seen once. J lost 4 bases, V lost 5 bases, and 13 bases had no gene match. Germline V gene data show CDR1 as SGHVS and CDR2 as FQNEAQ. The length of the CDR3 is 18 residues. Points on this clone: What it binds is unknown.

Study-level points and caveats: Pre-pandemic and post-infection samples never came from the same donor. Culture-expanded clones reflect memory recall rather than primary priming during culture.

The TCR originated in an adult with COVID-19. The chain employs TRBV7-8 and TRBJ2-7; 14 bases map to TRBD2. Sequenced: naive CD4+ T cells from PBMCs, cultured in vitro. Stated subset: naive CD4+ T cells isolated by negative enrichment. CDR3 coding DNA: TGTGCCAGCAGCCGCCCGGGACTAGCGGGAGATTTTACATACGAGCAGTACTTC. It is translated as CASSRPGLAGDFTYEQYF.